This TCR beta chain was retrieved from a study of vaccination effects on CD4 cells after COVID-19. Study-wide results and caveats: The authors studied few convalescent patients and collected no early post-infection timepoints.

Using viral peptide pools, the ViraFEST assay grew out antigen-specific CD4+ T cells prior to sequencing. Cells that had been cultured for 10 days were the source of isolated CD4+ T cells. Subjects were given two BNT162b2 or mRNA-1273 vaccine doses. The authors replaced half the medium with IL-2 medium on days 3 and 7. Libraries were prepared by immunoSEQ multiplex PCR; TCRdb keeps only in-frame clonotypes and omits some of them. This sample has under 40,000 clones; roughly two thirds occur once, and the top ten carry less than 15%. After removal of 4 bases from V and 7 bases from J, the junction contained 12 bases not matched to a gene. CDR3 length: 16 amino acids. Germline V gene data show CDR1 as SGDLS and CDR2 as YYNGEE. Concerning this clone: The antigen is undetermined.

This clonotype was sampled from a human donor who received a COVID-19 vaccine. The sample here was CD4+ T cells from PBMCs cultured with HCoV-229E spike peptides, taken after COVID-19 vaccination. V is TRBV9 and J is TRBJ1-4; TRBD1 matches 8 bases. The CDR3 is CASSPSRTGFFEKLFF. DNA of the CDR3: TGTGCCAGCAGCCCCTCAAGGACAGGGTTCTTTGAAAAACTGTTTTTT.